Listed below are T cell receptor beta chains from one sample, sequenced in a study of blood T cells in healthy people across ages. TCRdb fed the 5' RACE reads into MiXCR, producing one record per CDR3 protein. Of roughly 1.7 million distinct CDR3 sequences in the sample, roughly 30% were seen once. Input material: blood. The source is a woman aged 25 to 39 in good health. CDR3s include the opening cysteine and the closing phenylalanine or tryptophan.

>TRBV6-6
CASSGGGGRSYGYTF
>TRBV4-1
CASSQDPRDRGYEQFF
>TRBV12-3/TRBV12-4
CASTSRVGGWRDPYNEQFF
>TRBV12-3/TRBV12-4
CASSLRGGSPPQYF
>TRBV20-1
CSASLSTALNYGYTF
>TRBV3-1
CASSPIGGGQEAQYF
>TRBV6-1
CASSEGVVGTGNPYEQYF
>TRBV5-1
CASSEEGANQPQHF
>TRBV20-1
CSAPITSGRIQTQYF
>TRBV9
CASSVGGHPQETQYF
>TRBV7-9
CASGTGSTNEKLFF